This T cell receptor beta chain was identified during a study of molecular identifiers for immune sequencing clone quantification. Study-level findings and limits: Among effectors, clones above 20 RNA copies held over 98% of molecules; among naive cells, under 1%. Same-barcode identical TCR molecules could make highly expanded clones look smaller than they are.

This clonotype occurred many times. What it binds is not known. TCRdb passed the PCR reads through MiXCR, listing each CDR3 protein once. The table includes a few hundred thousand distinct CDR3 sequences, roughly a fifth detected once. CDR3 length: 15 amino acids. Germline V gene data show CDR1 as SQVTM and CDR2 as ANQGSEA. V dropped 2 bases and J dropped 2; count of bases not matched to a gene: 6. The source of this sequence is a human donor in good health. Some libraries in this study had Jurkat cell RNA spiked in. Sequencing was carried out using naive CD8+ T cells from blood, with Jurkat cell RNA spiked in. Specified subset: FACS-sorted CD8+CD4-CCR7+CD45RA+ naive T cells. The chain links TRBV29-1 to TRBJ2-3; 8 bases are a match to TRBD1. CDR3 sequence (DNA): TGCAGCGTTGAACCCACAGGGGGAGACACAGATACGCAGTATTTT. Translating it yields CSVEPTGGDTDTQYF.